These 4 T cell receptor beta chains were sequenced from one sample in a study of blood T cell repertoires in COVID-19. This table comes from immunoSEQ multiplex PCR, and its TCRdb copy is limited to in-frame clones, with some not included. The table records around 270,000 clones, 80% to 90% of them present only once. Source material: peripheral blood. Receptors were obtained from a man between 25 and 39 years old with active or convalescent COVID-19.

The rearrangement links TRBV5-4 to TRBJ1-1; D is possibly TRBD1 (5 bases). The CDR3 is 14 amino acids. Trimming removed 2 bases from V and 3 bases from J, with 11 bases in between. Per the germline V gene, CDR1 is SGHNT and CDR2 is YYREEE (reference sequence). CDR3 amino acids: CASSFAGGDTEAFF. The CDR3 bases are TGTGCCAGCAGCTTTGCCGGGGGAGACACTGAAGCTTTCTTT.

The V call is TRBV9, the J call TRBJ1-1; no definite D call. Germline assignment: CDR1 SGDLS and CDR2 YYNGEE. CDR3 size: 11 residues. Trimming removed 7 bases from V and 5 bases from J, with 9 bases in between. CDR3 sequence (DNA): TGTGCCAGCGGGGAGGGAACTGAAGCTTTCTTT. This codes for CASGEGTEAFF.

The CDR3 loop is CASSPTGVGRAFF. The CDR3 DNA reads TGTGCCAGCAGCCCCACGGGGGTCGGGCGAGCTTTCTTT. The rearrangement links TRBV6-5 to TRBJ1-1, with D perhaps matching TRBD1 (5 bases). Trimming removed 6 bases at V and 10 bases at J, with 18 bases between. Germline CDR1 reads MNHEY; CDR2 reads SVGAGI. This CDR3 has 13 residues.

The rearrangement links TRBV5-4 to TRBJ1-1, with D tentatively TRBD1 (5 bases). The CDR3 runs 15 residues. The ends were cut back, 4 bases at V and 2 bases at J, with 15 bases in the middle. Germline CDR1 and CDR2: SGHNT and YYREEE (reference sequence). The DNA for the CDR3 is TGTGCCAGCAGCAAAGAAGGGGCCCAAAACACTGAAGCTTTCTTT. It yields the protein CASSKEGAQNTEAFF.